Presented here are 14 T cell receptor beta chains from one specimen sequenced in a study of cytomegalovirus exposure and HLA in healthy donors. A multiplex PCR was run with 60 Vbeta primers and 13 Jbeta primers. The repertoire was sequenced with immunoSEQ multiplex PCR; TCRdb's copy has only in-frame clones and lacks some. Seen here are 160,000 or so clones, over 80% observed once, and the top ten hold roughly 1.4%. Sequenced: PBMCs. The receptors were sampled from a woman between 18 and 29 years old in good health and CMV-seronegative.

The chain joins TRBV6-1 to TRBJ1-6; TRBD1 might be the D (5 bases). The germline V gene encodes CDR1 MNHNS and CDR2 SASEGT. The V and J ends lost 4 bases and 8 bases respectively, with 15 bases between them. CDR3 length: 15 residues. The CDR3 DNA reads as TGTGCCAGCAGTGGGCAGGGTCTAAATTATTCACCCCTCCACTTT. Translated, it gives CASSGQGLNYSPLHF.

The chain recombines TRBV18 with TRBJ1-4, with 7 bases lining up with TRBD1. The length of the CDR3 is 14 residues. In germline, CDR1 is KGHSH, CDR2 LQKENI. V was clipped by 1 base and J by 4 bases; unmatched bases: 0. The CDR3 is CASSPRDSNEKLFF. The DNA of the CDR3 is TGTGCCAGCTCACCACGGGACAGTAATGAAAAACTGTTTTTT.

This chain uses TRBV19 with TRBJ1-5; 8 bases are shared with TRBD1. V dropped 2 bases and J dropped 2; count of bases not matched to a gene: 5. CDR3 length: 16 amino acids. CDR1 LNHDA and CDR2 SQIVND come from the germline V gene (reference sequence). CDR3 sequence reads: CASSIPPGQGNQPQHF. CDR3 nucleotides: TGTGCCAGTAGTATACCCCCGGGACAGGGCAATCAGCCCCAGCATTTT.

The rearrangement links TRBV5-1 to TRBJ1-6, with 8 bases that match TRBD1. Trimming took 2 bases from V and 0 from J; bases not matched to a gene: 1. Per the germline V gene, CDR1 is SGHRS and CDR2 is YFSETQ. This CDR3 spans 16 amino acids. The CDR3 DNA reads TGCGCCAGCAGCTTCGGACAGGGCTCCTATAATTCACCCCTCCACTTT. Its translation: CASSFGQGSYNSPLHF.

Regarding this clone: Sequence at one end of the junction differs from germline and may be a read error. J is TRBJ2-4 and V is TRBV5-1; 11 positions agree with TRBD2. The germline gives CDR1 SGHRS, CDR2 YFSETQ. The CDR3 is 14 amino acids. The CDR3 sequence: CASSLSGGANSQYF. The CDR3 bases are TGCGCCAGCAGCCTTAGCGGGGGGGCAAACAGTCAGTACTTC.

The chain couples TRBV29-1 to TRBJ2-3; 8 bases agree with TRBD2. The CDR3 covers 15 residues. Unmatched junction bases numbered 14, after V lost 8 bases and J lost 4 bases. The germline gives CDR1 SQVTM, CDR2 ANQGSEA. CDR3 coding DNA: TGCAGCCTTACCGCGGGACTAGTAATCCCAGATACGCAGTATTTT. Protein product: CSLTAGLVIPDTQYF.

The chain carries TRBV6-5 and TRBJ1-2; no clear D. V lost 8 bases to trimming and J lost 2 bases, with 18 bases between them. The CDR3 spans 15 residues. Germline-derived CDR1 and CDR2 are MNHEY and SVGAGI. DNA for the CDR3: TGTGCCAGCTTCCGAGCCGGGAGACCAAACTATGGCTACACCTTC. Protein product: CASFRAGRPNYGYTF.

The chain recombines TRBV5-1 with TRBJ2-1, with 7 bases lining up with TRBD1. With 0 bases clipped from V and 7 bases from J, the junction kept 7 bases outside the gene matches. This CDR3 is 15 amino acids long. Germline lookup yields CDR1 SGHRS and CDR2 YFSETQ. CDR3 nucleotides: TGCGCCAGCAGCTTGGCAAGGGGGCCTAGGAATGAGCAGTTCTTC. Its protein is CASSLARGPRNEQFF.

To note about this clone: The same CDR3 can be traced to other DNA sequences in this sample. This chain connects TRBV5-1 to TRBJ2-5; TRBD1 matches 8 bases. This CDR3 region has 14 residues. Unmatched junction bases numbered 5, after V lost 2 bases and J lost 5 bases. CDR1 and CDR2 from the germline V gene are SGHRS and YFSETQ. CDR3 sequence (DNA): TGCGCCAGCAGCTTCAGGGGGCGCGAGGAGACCCAGTACTTC. Residues: CASSFRGREETQYF. The full variable domain, its missing parts supplied by reference TRBV5-1 and TRBJ2-5, is KAGVTQTPRYLIKTRGQQVTLSCSPISGHRSVSWYQQTPGQGLQFLFEYFSETQRNKGNFPGRFSGRQFSNSRSEMNVSTLELGDSALYLCASSFRGREETQYFGPGTRLLVL.

The chain links TRBV10-1 to TRBJ1-2; TRBD1 might be the D (6 bases). CDR1 is WNHNN, CDR2 SYGVQD, per germline (reference sequence). V lost 4 bases, J lost 2 bases, and 8 bases lay in between. This CDR3 comprises 13 residues. CDR3 bases: TGCGCCAGCAGTGCACAGGGAAACTATGGCTACACCTTC. This encodes CASSAQGNYGYTF.

Concerning this clone itself: An end of the junction does not agree with germline; a read error may underlie this. CDR3 protein: CASSPPGDRVKNSQYF. CDR3 DNA sequence: TGCGCCAGCAGCCCCCCCGGGGACAGGGTGAAAAACAGTCAGTACTTC. The V gene is TRBV4-1, the J gene TRBJ2-4; 9 bases map to TRBD1. Germline loops: CDR1 MGHRA, CDR2 YSYEKL. CDR3 length equals 16 residues.

The chain uses TRBV5-5 and TRBJ2-7; 7 bases are shared with TRBD1. Germline V gene data show CDR1 as SGHKS and CDR2 as YYEKEE (reference sequence). The CDR3 consists of 15 residues. Trimming at V came to 4 bases and at J to 0 bases, leaving 7 bases not matched to a gene. Written as DNA, the CDR3 is TGTGCCAGCAGCACAGCAAGGGGGCTCTCCTACGAGCAGTACTTC. This sequence encodes CASSTARGLSYEQYF.

The genes are TRBV28 and TRBJ1-4; perhaps TRBD1 as D (6 bases). Germline lookup yields CDR1 MDHEN and CDR2 SYDVKM. V lost 4 bases and J lost 7, with 10 bases in between. The CDR3 loop spans 13 amino acids. CDR3 protein: CASSSYRVEKLFF. The CDR3 coding sequence is TGTGCCAGCAGTTCCTACAGGGTTGAAAAACTGTTTTTT.

The rearrangement links TRBV19 to TRBJ1-1, with 7 bases lining up with TRBD1. Germline lookup yields CDR1 LNHDA and CDR2 SQIVND (reference sequence). V was clipped by 3 bases and J by 1 base; unmatched bases: 11. The CDR3 sequence is 17 residues long. CDR3 amino acids: CASSIPLRGGGNTEAFF. The CDR3 DNA is TGTGCCAGTAGTATTCCCCTTCGAGGGGGCGGGAACACTGAAGCTTTCTTT. Filled out from reference TRBV19 and TRBJ1-1, the complete variable domain reads DGGITQSPKYLFRKEGQNVTLSCEQNLNHDAMYWYRQDPGQGLRLIYYSQIVNDFQKGDIAEGYSVSREKKESFPLTVTSAQKNPTAFYLCASSIPLRGGGNTEAFFGQGTRLTVV.